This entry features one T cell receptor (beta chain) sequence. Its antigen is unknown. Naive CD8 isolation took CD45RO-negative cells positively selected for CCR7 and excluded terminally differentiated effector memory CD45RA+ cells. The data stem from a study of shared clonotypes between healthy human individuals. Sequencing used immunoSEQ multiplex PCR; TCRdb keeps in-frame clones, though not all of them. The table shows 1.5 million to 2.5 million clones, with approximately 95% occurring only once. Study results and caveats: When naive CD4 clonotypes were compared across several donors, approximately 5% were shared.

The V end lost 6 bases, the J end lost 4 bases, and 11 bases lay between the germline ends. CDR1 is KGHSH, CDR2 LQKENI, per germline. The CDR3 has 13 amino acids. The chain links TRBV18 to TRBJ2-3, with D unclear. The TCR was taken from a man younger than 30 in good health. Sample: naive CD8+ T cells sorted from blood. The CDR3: CASSLVQADTQYF. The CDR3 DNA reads TGTGCCAGCTCCCTAGTCCAGGCAGATACGCAGTATTTT.